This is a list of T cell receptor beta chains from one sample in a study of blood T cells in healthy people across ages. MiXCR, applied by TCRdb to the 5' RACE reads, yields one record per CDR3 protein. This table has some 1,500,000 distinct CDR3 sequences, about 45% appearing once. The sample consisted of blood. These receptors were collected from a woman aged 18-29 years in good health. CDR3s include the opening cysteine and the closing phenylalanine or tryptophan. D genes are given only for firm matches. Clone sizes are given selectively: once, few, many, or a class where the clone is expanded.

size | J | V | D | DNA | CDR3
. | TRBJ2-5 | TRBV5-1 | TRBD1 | TGCGCCAGCAGCTCGACGGGGGACAGGGCCGAGACCCAGTACTTC | CASSSTGDRAETQYF
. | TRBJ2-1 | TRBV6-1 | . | TGTGCCAGCAGTGAAGCGCGGGTTTTGTACAATGAGCAGTTCTTC | CASSEARVLYNEQFF
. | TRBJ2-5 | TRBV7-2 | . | TGTGCCAGCAGCTTAGTTGGGACAACGGGCACGGTCAATGAGCAGTACTTC | CASSLVGTTGTVNEQYF
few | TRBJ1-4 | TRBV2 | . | TGTGCCAGCAGGCAGGGGTTTTCTAATGAAAAACTGTTTTTT | CASRQGFSNEKLFF
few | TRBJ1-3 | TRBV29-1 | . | TGCAGCGTGGGCACGGGAAACACCATATATTTT | CSVGTGNTIYF
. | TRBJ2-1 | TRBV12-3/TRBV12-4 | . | TGTGCCAGCACCCTTGGGATAGCGGTCTTCTCCTACAATGAGCAGTTCTTC | CASTLGIAVFSYNEQFF
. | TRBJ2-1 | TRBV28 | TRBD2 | TGTGCCAGCAGCGAGACTAGCGGTAGGTGTGAGCAGTTCTTC | CASSETSGRCEQFF
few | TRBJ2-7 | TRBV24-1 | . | TGTGCCACCAGTGATTCTGGGGTTTCCTACGAGCAGTACTTC | CATSDSGVSYEQYF
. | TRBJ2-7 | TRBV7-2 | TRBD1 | TGTGCCAGCAGCTTAGACAGGGGGATGTACGAGCAGTACTTC | CASSLDRGMYEQYF
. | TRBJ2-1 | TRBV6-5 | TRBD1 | TGTGCCAGCAGAACCGACAGGGGAGGAGTCAATGAGCAGTTCTTC | CASRTDRGGVNEQFF
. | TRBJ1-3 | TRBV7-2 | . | TGTGCCAGCAGCTTAGTGGTCGGGTACTCTGGAAACACCATATATTTT | CASSLVVGYSGNTIYF
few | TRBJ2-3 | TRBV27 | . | TGTGCCAGCTTCGACACAGATACGCAGTATTTT | CASFDTDTQYF
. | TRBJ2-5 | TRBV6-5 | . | TGTGCCAGCAGTTACTCCGGGACGCCAGAGACCCAGTACTTC | CASSYSGTPETQYF
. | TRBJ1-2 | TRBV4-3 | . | TGCGCCAGCAGCCAAGAGCCAGGGCTAGCTGGCTACACCTTC | CASSQEPGLAGYTF
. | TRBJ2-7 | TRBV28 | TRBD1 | TGTGCCAGCACCACCTCAGTCCGGGACAGACCCTACGAGCAGTACTTC | CASTTSVRDRPYEQYF
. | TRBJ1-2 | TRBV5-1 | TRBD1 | TGCGCCAGCAGCATTTGGGGCCCACAGGGGGCGTTTGGCTACACCTTC | CASSIWGPQGAFGYTF
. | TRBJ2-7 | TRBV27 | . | TGTGCCAGCAGTGCAACAAACTCCTACGAGCAGTACTTC | CASSATNSYEQYF
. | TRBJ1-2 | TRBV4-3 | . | TGCGCCAGCAGCCAAGATCAATGGGACCAGCTCGGCTACACCTTC | CASSQDQWDQLGYTF
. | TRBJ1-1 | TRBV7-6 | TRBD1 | TGTGCCAGCAGCTCCGAAGGGGGCCTCACTGAAGCTTTCTTT | CASSSEGGLTEAFF
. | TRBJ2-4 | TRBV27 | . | TGTGCCAGGAGCCTTCGGACAAAGCCCAAAAACATTCAGTACTTC | CARSLRTKPKNIQYF
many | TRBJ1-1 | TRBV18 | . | TGCGCCAGCAGCCCAACAGAGAACACTGAAGCTTTCTTT | CASSPTENTEAFF
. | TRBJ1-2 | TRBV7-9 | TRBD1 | TGTGCCAGCAGCCTAGCGGAACAGGGGGCGTCAGATGGCTACACCTTC | CASSLAEQGASDGYTF
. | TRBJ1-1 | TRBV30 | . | TGTGCCTGGAGAGCACTTCAACAGGTGAACACTGAAGCTTTCTTT | CAWRALQQVNTEAFF
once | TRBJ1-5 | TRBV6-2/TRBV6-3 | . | TGTGCCAGCAGTCGCGCGATTCTAAGCAATCAGCCCCAGCATTTT | CASSRAILSNQPQHF
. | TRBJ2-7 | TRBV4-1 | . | TGCGCCAGCAGCCAGGCGGGCGACTTGGGACTTTACCGCGCCGAGCAGTACTTC | CASSQAGDLGLYRAEQYF
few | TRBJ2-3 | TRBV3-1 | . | TGTGCCAGCAGCCACTCTAGGAAGAATACGCAGTATTTT | CASSHSRKNTQYF
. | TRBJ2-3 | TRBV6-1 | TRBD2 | TGTGCCAGCACAGGACTAGCGGGATCAACAGATACGCAGTATTTT | CASTGLAGSTDTQYF
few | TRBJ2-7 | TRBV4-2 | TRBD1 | TGTGCCAGCAGCCATGAGCTGGACAGGGGAAGGGAGCAGTACTTC | CASSHELDRGREQYF
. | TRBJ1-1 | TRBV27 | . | TGTGCCAGCAGTTTCGTGGGGGGAGGTGGGACTGAAGCTTTCTTT | CASSFVGGGGTEAFF
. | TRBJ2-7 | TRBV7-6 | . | TGTGCCAGCAGCTTAGGGGACGTCTCCTACGAGCAGTACTTC | CASSLGDVSYEQYF
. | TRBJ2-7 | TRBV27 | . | TGTGCCAGCAGTCTCGATTGGGATGCGATCGAGCAGTACTTC | CASSLDWDAIEQYF